The TCR beta chain described here comes from a study of cytomegalovirus exposure and HLA in healthy donors. The study's findings and limits: Beyond CMV serostatus, there was no information to go on about immune exposure. Most CMV-associated TCR beta chains appeared HLA-restricted in a later analysis.

V was shortened by 8 bases and J by 11 bases, with 27 bases between the two germline ends. The CDR3 is made up of 15 amino acids. The germline V gene has CDR1 SGHTA and CDR2 FQGNSA. Notes on this clone: The antigen is undetermined.

The primer mix had 60 Vbeta and 13 Jbeta primers. The data were produced by immunoSEQ multiplex PCR, yet TCRdb's version contains in-frame clones alone and is incomplete. The sample carries about 100,000 clones, about four fifths recorded once. The sequenced material came from PBMCs. This TCR was recovered from a woman in her 70s in good health and CMV-seropositive. The chain employs TRBV7-2 and TRBJ2-5, with a possible D match to TRBD1 (6 bases). As DNA, the CDR3 is TGTGCCAGCCGAAACGGGGAACAGGGTGCTCTTCAGCAGTACTTC. Translation gives CASRNGEQGALQQYF.